Below, 31 T cell receptor beta chains from the same sample are listed, as sequenced in a study of T-cell reconstitution after alpha-beta-depleted transplantation in children (dated by TCRdb to about 2016). The library was prepared using PCR. Sequencing instrument: Illumina HiSeq 2500. TCR libraries were prepared with molecular barcoding, using unique molecular identifiers to normalize TCRbeta repertoire quantification. The public reads were quality trimmed at Q25 with fastp and then assembled into clones with MiXCR by TCRdb, keeping productive beta chains. Each CDR3 protein appears once, grouped with its most common genes and DNA. This sample has over 400,000 distinct CDR3 sequences in its table, and 43% of those were observed once. 25% to 30% of the sample goes to the ten largest clones. The treatment or condition label for this specimen denotes: allogeneic hematopoietic cell transplantation with graft depleted of TCRalphabeta T cells and CD19 B cells.

Specimen: PBMCs, collected before TCRalphabeta/CD19-depleted stem cell transplant. These receptors originate from a girl aged 2-15 years with aplastic anemia, due to receive a stem cell transplant.

The CDR3 coding sequence is TGTGCCAGCATTCACCGGGACTTCTCCTACGAGCAGTACTTC. Translation gives CASIHRDFSYEQYF. This chain uses TRBV6-4 with TRBJ2-7, with TRBD2 as a possible D gene (6 bases). The CDR3 loop spans 14 amino acids. With 7 bases removed from V and 0 bases from J, the gap between germline ends came to 13 bases. Germline CDR1 reads MRHNA; CDR2 reads SNTAGT.

This clonotype was seen repeatedly, ten times or more. The chain employs TRBV5-1 and TRBJ2-7; 10 bases line up with TRBD1. J was trimmed by 3 bases and V by 4 bases; bases with no gene match: 7. Per the germline V gene, CDR1 is SGHRS and CDR2 is YFSETQ. The CDR3 runs 15 residues. Here the CDR3 DNA reads TGCGCCAGCAGCCTGGGACAGGGGATCTTCTACGAGCAGTACTTC. Amino acid sequence: CASSLGQGIFYEQYF.

The V and J genes are TRBV25-1 and TRBJ2-7; unclear D gene. CDR1 and CDR2 from the germline V gene are MGHDK and SYGVNS. V was shortened by 6 bases and J by 6 bases, with 6 bases between the two germline ends. The CDR3 loop spans 10 amino acids. CDR3 nucleotides: TGTGCCAGCAGAGGTACCGAGCAGTACTTC. As protein: CASRGTEQYF.

The chain is built from TRBV20-1 and TRBJ1-2; no reliable D call. Looked up from germline, CDR1 is DFQATT and CDR2 is SNEGSKA (reference sequence). The CDR3 has 15 amino acids. V lost 6 bases to trimming and J lost 5 bases, with 22 bases between them. CDR3 amino acids: CSAQGGQEDPYGYTF. As DNA, the CDR3 is TGCAGTGCCCAAGGCGGGCAGGAGGACCCATATGGCTACACCTTC.

This chain joins TRBV5-5 and TRBJ2-3, with 12 positions matching TRBD2. CDR3 length: 14 residues. Looked up from germline, CDR1 is SGHKS and CDR2 is YYEKEE (reference sequence). J lost 3 bases, V lost 7 bases, and 3 bases had no gene match. CDR3 in DNA: TGTGCCAGCCTACTAGCGGGGGGAACAGATACGCAGTATTTT. Translated, it gives CASLLAGGTDTQYF.

This clonotype was seen a few times. This chain connects TRBV25-1 to TRBJ2-7, with D possibly TRBD1 on 5 matching bases. The CDR3 has 15 residues. V was pared by 1 base and J by 3 bases, with 13 bases between. Per the germline V gene, CDR1 is MGHDK and CDR2 is SYGVNS. The chain's CDR3 is CASSELRQGNYEQYF. The DNA for the CDR3 is TGTGCCAGCAGTGAATTGCGGCAGGGTAACTACGAGCAGTACTTC.

This clonotype was seen a handful of times. The chain has TRBV20-1 and TRBJ2-1, with TRBD2 matching 9 bases. Germline CDR1 and CDR2: DFQATT and SNEGSKA (reference sequence). The CDR3 sequence is 13 residues long. Trimming removed 6 bases from V and 3 bases from J; junction bases left unmatched: 3. CDR3 DNA sequence: TGCAGTGCCGTAGCGGGGGACTACAATGAGCAGTTCTTC. The encoded protein is CSAVAGDYNEQFF.

The chain carries TRBV7-6 and TRBJ2-7, with D hard to call. CDR1 and CDR2 (germline): SGHVS, FNYEAQ. Trimming took 8 bases from V and 7 from J, leaving 9 bases between them. The CDR3 covers 10 residues. The CDR3 DNA sequence: TGTGCCAGCGTGAACGTTGAGCAGTACTTC. This translates into CASVNVEQYF.

This sequence joins TRBV6-1 and TRBJ2-7; 14 bases match TRBD2. The junction had 10 bases not matched to a gene; V was cut back by 5 bases and J by 7 bases. Germline V gene data show CDR1 as MNHNS and CDR2 as SASEGT. This CDR3 is 16 amino acids long. In nucleotides, the CDR3 is TGTGCCAGCAGTCCAGGACTAGCGGGGGGCCCGAGGGAGCAGTACTTC. Translation gives CASSPGLAGGPREQYF.

The chain recombines TRBV6-2 or TRBV6-3 with TRBJ2-7; D is undetermined. Germline values: CDR1 MNHEY, CDR2 SVGEGT. V lost 4 bases and J 2 bases, leaving 6 bases between the germline ends. The length of the CDR3 is 12 residues. The CDR3 DNA sequence: TGTGCCAGCAGTTCCATGGCCTACGAGCAGTACTTC. This gives the protein CASSSMAYEQYF.

In its sample, this clonotype was seen many times. This chain links TRBV5-1 with TRBJ2-5; D might be TRBD1 (6 bases). The CDR3 is 16 residues long. Germline values: CDR1 SGHRS, CDR2 YFSETQ. Trimming removed 0 bases from V and 4 bases from J, with 16 bases in between. CDR3 coding DNA: TGCGCCAGCAGCTTGGGTTATTACAGGGCTCGAGAGACCCAGTACTTC. As protein: CASSLGYYRARETQYF.

The rearrangement joins TRBV7-9 to TRBJ2-7, with D unresolved. The V and J ends lost 2 bases and 2 bases respectively, with 10 bases between them. The CDR3 totals 14 residues. Germline V CDR1 and CDR2: SEHNR, FQNEAQ (reference sequence). As DNA, the CDR3 is TGTGCCAGCAGCTTACCGGAGAGGCCCTACGAGCAGTACTTC. It encodes CASSLPERPYEQYF. Complete variable domain (other parts from reference TRBV7-9 and TRBJ2-7): DTGVSQNPRHKITKRGQNVTFRCDPISEHNRLYWYRQTLGQGPEFLTYFQNEAQLEKSRLLSDRFSAERPKGSFSTLEIQRTEQGDSAMYLCASSLPERPYEQYFGPGTRLTVT.

The chain joins TRBV20-1 to TRBJ2-7; 9 nucleotides agree with TRBD1. CDR1 DFQATT and CDR2 SNEGSKA come from the germline V gene (reference sequence). The length of the CDR3 is 15 residues. The J segment lost 2 bases and the V segment lost 4 bases, leaving 9 bases of the junction unmatched. CDR3 sequence reads: CSAKDGDRVTYEQYF. CDR3 bases: TGCAGTGCTAAGGACGGGGACAGGGTAACCTACGAGCAGTACTTC.

The chain is built from TRBV5-1 and TRBJ2-7, with a weak D call TRBD2 (6 bases). Germline V gene sequence: CDR1 SGHRS, CDR2 YFSETQ. Between the trimmed V and J ends, which lost 0 bases and 7 bases, there was a span of 17 bases. CDR3 length equals 15 residues. CDR3 bases: TGCGCCAGCAGCTTGGTACTAGCCTTCTCCGGAGAGCAGTACTTC. This translates into CASSLVLAFSGEQYF. Combining the CDR3 with reference TRBV5-1 and TRBJ2-7 gives the whole variable domain KAGVTQTPRYLIKTRGQQVTLSCSPISGHRSVSWYQQTPGQGLQFLFEYFSETQRNKGNFPGRFSGRQFSNSRSEMNVSTLELGDSALYLCASSLVLAFSGEQYFGPGTRLTVT.

The chain employs TRBV7-9 and TRBJ2-2; the match to TRBD1 covers 8 bases. The CDR3 length is 16 residues. The germline gives CDR1 SEHNR, CDR2 FQNEAQ (reference sequence). V shed 2 bases and J 13 bases; nucleotides not matched to a gene: 15. CDR3: CASSLLWTGKKRGLFF. DNA of the CDR3: TGTGCCAGCAGCTTACTCTGGACAGGGAAGAAGAGGGGGCTGTTTTTT.

This sequence joins TRBV12-3 or TRBV12-4 and TRBJ2-5; a weak D match, TRBD1 (8 bases). The V end lost 1 base, the J end lost 5 bases, and 23 bases lay between the germline ends. The CDR3 is made up of 18 amino acids. CDR3 in DNA: TGTGCCAGCAGTTTAGTTCGGCGGACAGGGAGGGACGGGGAGACCCAGTACTTC. It codes for CASSLVRRTGRDGETQYF.

CDR3 sequence (DNA): TGTGCCAGCAGCTTACCGGGACAAGTTAATTCACCCCTCCACTTT. Its translation is CASSLPGQVNSPLHF. The chain is built from TRBV5-4 and TRBJ1-6; a possible D gene is TRBD1 (6 bases). Trimming took off 2 bases at V and 6 bases at J, with 12 bases between the two ends. In germline, CDR1 is SGHNT, CDR2 YYREEE (reference sequence). There are 15 residues in the CDR3.

The V call is TRBV6-1, the J call TRBJ2-3; the match to TRBD2 covers 8 bases. The ends lost 6 bases at V and 2 bases at J; junction bases unmatched: 1. Per the germline V gene, CDR1 is MNHNS and CDR2 is SASEGT. The CDR3 totals 13 residues. The CDR3 nucleotides are TGTGCCAGCAGACTAGCGGCCACAGATACGCAGTATTTT. Encoded protein: CASRLAATDTQYF.

This clonotype was seen only a few times. V is TRBV7-6 and J is TRBJ1-1; 9 nucleotides align to TRBD1. This CDR3 is built from 16 residues. The germline CDR1 and CDR2 sequences are SGHVS and FNYEAQ. Trimming took 3 bases from V and 1 from J; bases not matched to a gene: 6. Here the CDR3 DNA reads TGTGCCAGCAGCTTCCCGGCGGGACAGGGGAACACTGAAGCTTTCTTT. This translates into CASSFPAGQGNTEAFF.

This clonotype appeared a single time. CDR3 DNA sequence: TGTGCCACCAGTGACGACTCCGGGACTAGCGGGGGTAGCACAGATACGCAGTATTTT. Amino acids: CATSDDSGTSGGSTDTQYF. The chain uses TRBV24-1 and TRBJ2-3, with 14 bases that match TRBD2. The CDR3 sequence is 19 residues long. After removal of 4 bases from V and 0 bases from J, the junction contained 8 bases not matched to a gene. In germline, CDR1 is KGHDR, CDR2 SFDVKD.

This clonotype was observed a few times. The chain has TRBV20-1 and TRBJ2-1, with 8 bases fitting TRBD2. Germline lookup yields CDR1 DFQATT and CDR2 SNEGSKA (reference sequence). The CDR3 sequence is 19 residues long. Unmatched junction bases numbered 21, after V lost 3 bases and J lost 5 bases. The CDR3 nucleotides are TGCAGTGCTAGCCCCTCGACTAGCGTGGGGGGCTTTTCGGACAATGAGCAGTTCTTC. This gives the protein CSASPSTSVGGFSDNEQFF.

Regarding this clonotype: A much larger clonotype is one base distant, so this may be a read error. The missing conserved phenylalanine or tryptophan at the end of this CDR3 makes a read error likely. The J gene is TRBJ2-7, the V gene TRBV5-1, with D possibly TRBD1 on 6 matching bases. Trimming pared 4 bases from V and 4 bases from J, leaving 12 bases between. The CDR3 has 13 amino acids. Per the germline V gene, CDR1 is SGHRS and CDR2 is YFSETQ. The CDR3 here is CASSLAQGYEQYS. CDR3 in DNA: TGCGCCAGCAGCCTAGCACAGGGATACGAGCAGTACTCC.

The chain combines TRBV3-1 with TRBJ2-7, with 15 bases lining up with TRBD2. This CDR3 has 18 residues. The germline CDR1 and CDR2 sequences are LGHDT and YNNKEL (reference sequence). The trim removed 4 bases at V and 6 bases at J, leaving 13 bases unmatched. The CDR3 nucleotides are TGTGCCAGCAGCCTCGGGGGACTAGCGGGAGGCCCTCGACGCGAGCAGTACTTC. Its protein product is CASSLGGLAGGPRREQYF.

This clonotype was recorded once. The CDR3 bases are TGCGCCAGCAGCCAAGACACAGCGACCGGGGAGCTGTTTTTT. Its translation: CASSQDTATGELFF. This sequence joins TRBV4-1 and TRBJ2-2, with D unclear. The V end was cut by 0 bases, the J end by 5 bases, with 7 bases between. The CDR3 sequence is 14 residues long. The germline gives CDR1 MGHRA, CDR2 YSYEKL.

The chain couples TRBV11-1 to TRBJ2-1; TRBD1 or TRBD2 may be the D gene (5 bases each). The CDR3 runs to 19 residues. Trimming took off 2 bases at V and 0 bases at J, with 20 bases between the two ends. Germline CDR1 and CDR2: SGHAT and FQDESV (reference sequence). The CDR3 DNA sequence: TGTGCCAGCAGCTTAAGGCCTACTCAAAAGGGGAGCTCCTACAATGAGCAGTTCTTC. Its protein is CASSLRPTQKGSSYNEQFF.

This rearrangement joins TRBV28 to TRBJ2-5; 15 nucleotides match TRBD2. Germline lookup yields CDR1 MDHEN and CDR2 SYDVKM. J was trimmed by 3 bases and V by 3 bases; bases with no gene match: 5. The CDR3 sequence is 17 residues long. The DNA for the CDR3 is TGTGCCAGCAGTTTTGGACTAGCGGGGGGGGACGAAGAGACCCAGTACTTC. This codes for CASSFGLAGGDEETQYF.

The chain has TRBV20-1 and TRBJ2-2, with TRBD1 matching over 10 bases. The CDR3 totals 15 residues. Losses at the gene ends were 3 bases for V and 4 bases for J; bases not matched to a gene: 5. Germline V lookup: CDR1 DFQATT, CDR2 SNEGSKA (reference sequence). The CDR3 reads CSASFRTGGTGELFF. The DNA of the CDR3 is TGCAGTGCTAGTTTCAGGACAGGGGGCACCGGGGAGCTGTTTTTT.

There are many counts of this clonotype. The chain recombines TRBV7-2 with TRBJ2-3; the D is unclear. This CDR3 comprises 11 residues. The V gene lost 7 bases and the J gene lost 4 bases, with 6 bases spanning the gap. Germline V gene data show CDR1 as SGHTA and CDR2 as FQGNSA. The CDR3 DNA sequence: TGTGCCAGCACCCGGGCAGATACGCAGTATTTT. Translated, it gives CASTRADTQYF.

The CDR3 is CASSPFQSTGELFF. Written as DNA, the CDR3 is TGTGCCAGCAGCCCATTTCAGTCCACCGGGGAGCTGTTTTTT. The chain recombines TRBV3-1 with TRBJ2-2; no reliable D call. Germline CDR1 and CDR2: LGHDT and YNNKEL (reference sequence). The CDR3 loop spans 14 amino acids. V was shortened by 4 bases and J by 4 bases, with 10 bases between the two germline ends.

This chain connects TRBV4-1 to TRBJ2-7; TRBD1 might be the D (5 bases). The CDR3 totals 16 residues. V lost 0 bases and J lost 8, with 20 bases in between. Per germline, CDR1 MGHRA and CDR2 YSYEKL. CDR3 DNA: TGCGCCAGCAGCCAAGAAGGGGTTCTGACGAGAGGAAAGCAGTACTTC. It codes for CASSQEGVLTRGKQYF.

This clonotype was counted ten times or more. The chain uses TRBV7-9 and TRBJ2-7; weak D call: TRBD2 (6 bases). Germline V gives CDR1 SEHNR, CDR2 FQNEAQ (reference sequence). The V gene lost 5 bases and the J gene lost 0 bases, with 11 bases spanning the gap. The CDR3 is made up of 14 amino acids. The CDR3 nucleotides read TGTGCCAGCAGCGCGGGGACTGACTCCTACGAGCAGTACTTC. Residues: CASSAGTDSYEQYF.